This TCR beta chain was recorded in a study of cytomegalovirus exposure and HLA in healthy donors. Across the whole study: In an earlier analysis, around 120 million unique TCR beta sequences were found from approximately 170 million T cells. Study observations and caveats: In a later analysis, V- and J-gene trimming of beta chains associated with a DCLRE1C missense variant, replicated independently.

13 Jbeta primers and 60 Vbeta primers were used for the PCR. The assay was immunoSEQ multiplex PCR, and TCRdb's table has in-frame clones only and misses some. The sample includes some 100,000 clones, 65% to 75% of them seen just once. Notes on this clone: What it binds is not known.

Sequencing used PBMCs. The receptor was derived from a woman in her late teens or twenties in good health and CMV-seropositive.

The CDR3 sequence: CASSERLAGLTDTQYF. In nucleotides, the CDR3 is TGCGCCAGCAGCGAAAGACTAGCGGGGCTCACAGATACGCAGTATTTT. The V gene is TRBV5-1, the J gene TRBJ2-3, with 11 bases lining up with TRBD2. The CDR3 spans 16 residues. V lost 4 bases and J lost 2; bases outside the gene matches: 6. Per germline, CDR1 SGHRS and CDR2 YFSETQ.